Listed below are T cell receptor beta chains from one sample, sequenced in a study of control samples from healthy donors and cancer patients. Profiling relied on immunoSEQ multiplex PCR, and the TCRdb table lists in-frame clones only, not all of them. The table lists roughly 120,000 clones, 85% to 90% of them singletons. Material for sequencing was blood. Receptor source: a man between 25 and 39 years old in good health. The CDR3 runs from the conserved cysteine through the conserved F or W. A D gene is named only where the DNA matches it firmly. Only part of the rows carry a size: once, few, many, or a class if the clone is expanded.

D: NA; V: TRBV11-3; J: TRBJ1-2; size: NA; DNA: TGTGCCAGCAGCTTAGCCGGGGAAAATCAAGGCTACACCTTC; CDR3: CASSLAGENQGYTF
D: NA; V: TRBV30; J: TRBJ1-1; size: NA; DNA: TGTGCCTGGAGTGTGTCAGGAGGAGGAACTGAAGCTTTCTTT; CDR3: CAWSVSGGGTEAFF
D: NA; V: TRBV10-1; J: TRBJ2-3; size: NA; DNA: TGCGCCAGCAGCATGACAGGACTGAACACAGATACGCAGTATTTT; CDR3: CASSMTGLNTDTQYF
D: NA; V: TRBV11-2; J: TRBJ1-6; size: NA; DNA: TGTGCCAGCAGCTTAAACCCTCCTAATTCACCCCTCCACTTT; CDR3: CASSLNPPNSPLHF
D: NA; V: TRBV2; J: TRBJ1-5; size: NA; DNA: TGTGCCAGCAGTGCCGGGACATTAGGCCAGCCCCAGCATTTT; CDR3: CASSAGTLGQPQHF
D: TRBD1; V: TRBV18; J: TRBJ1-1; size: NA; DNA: TGTGCCAGCTCATCCCCGGGACAGGGGGCGAGGTTGTATGTAGTCCAAAACACTGAAGCTTTCTTT; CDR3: CASSSPGQGARLYVVQNTEAFF
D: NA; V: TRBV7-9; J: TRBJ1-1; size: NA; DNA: TGTGCCAGCAGCCCCGACCGGGAGAAGGCTTTCTTT; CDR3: CASSPDREKAFF
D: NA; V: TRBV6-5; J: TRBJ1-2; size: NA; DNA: TGTGCCAGCAGTTACTACCGGGGGGCTGTCTATGGCTACACCTTC; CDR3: CASSYYRGAVYGYTF
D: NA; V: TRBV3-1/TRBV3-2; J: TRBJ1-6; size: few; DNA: TGTGCCAGCAGCCAAGAGGGACTGATCAATTCACCCCTCCACTTT; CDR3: CASSQEGLINSPLHF
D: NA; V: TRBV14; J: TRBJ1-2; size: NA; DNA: TGTGCCAGCAGCCAACGCGGCGACTATGGCTACACCTTC; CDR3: CASSQRGDYGYTF
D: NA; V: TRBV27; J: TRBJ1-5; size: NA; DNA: TGTGCCAGCAGTTTTACAGGGAGCAATCAGCCCCAGCATTTT; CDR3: CASSFTGSNQPQHF
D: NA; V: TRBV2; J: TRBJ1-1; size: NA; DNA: TGTGCCAGCAGTGGGGGACTGCTGAACACTGAAGCTTTCTTT; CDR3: CASSGGLLNTEAFF
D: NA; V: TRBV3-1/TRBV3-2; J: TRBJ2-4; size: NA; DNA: TGTGCCAGCAGCCAGGGCAAAAACATTCAGTACTTC; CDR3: CASSQGKNIQYF
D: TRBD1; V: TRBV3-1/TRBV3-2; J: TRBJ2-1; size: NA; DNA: TGTGCCAGCGGCGGAGAGACAGGGGTCAATGAGCAGTTCTTC; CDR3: CASGGETGVNEQFF
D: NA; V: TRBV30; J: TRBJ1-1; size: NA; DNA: TGTGCCTGGAGTGTAGCTGTTGAAGCTTTCTTT; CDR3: CAWSVAVEAFF
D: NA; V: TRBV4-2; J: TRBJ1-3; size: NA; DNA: TGTGCCAGCAGCCACCTGCAGGGAACTGGAAACACCATATATTTT; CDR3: CASSHLQGTGNTIYF
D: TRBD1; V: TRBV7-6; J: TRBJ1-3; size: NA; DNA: TGTGCCAGCAGCTTAGAGGCAGGGGGAAGGTCTGGAAACACCATATATTTT; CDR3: CASSLEAGGRSGNTIYF
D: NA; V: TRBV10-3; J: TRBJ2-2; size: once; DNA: TGTGCCATCAGTCGGCCACGGCATGGACCCGGGGAGCTGTTTTTT; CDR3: CAISRPRHGPGELFF
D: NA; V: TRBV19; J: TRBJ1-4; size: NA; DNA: TGTGCCAGTAGGTCGGACAGAACTGAAAAACTGTTTTTT; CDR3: CASRSDRTEKLFF
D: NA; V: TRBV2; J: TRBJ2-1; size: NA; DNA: TGTGCCAGCAGTTTGGACGGCTACAATGAGCAGTTCTTC; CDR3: CASSLDGYNEQFF
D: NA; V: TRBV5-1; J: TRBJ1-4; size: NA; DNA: TGCGCCAGCAGCTTGGGGACTGTGCATGGTAATGAAAAACTGTTTTTT; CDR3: CASSLGTVHGNEKLFF
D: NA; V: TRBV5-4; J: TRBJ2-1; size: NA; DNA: TGTGCCAGCAGCTCTCCCTCACAGGGAAGAAGAGGCAATGAGCAGTTCTTC; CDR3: CASSSPSQGRRGNEQFF
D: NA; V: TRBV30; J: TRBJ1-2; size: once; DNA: TGTGCCGGGGTGGTCGATGGCTACACCTTC; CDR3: CAGVVDGYTF
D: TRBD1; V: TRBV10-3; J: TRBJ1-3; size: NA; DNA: TGTGCCTCGGGACAGGACGACTCTGGAAACACCATATATTTT; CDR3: CASGQDDSGNTIYF
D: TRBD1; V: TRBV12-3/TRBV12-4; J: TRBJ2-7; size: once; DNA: TGTGCCAGCAGTTTTAGGGGGCAATACGAGCAGTACTTC; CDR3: CASSFRGQYEQYF
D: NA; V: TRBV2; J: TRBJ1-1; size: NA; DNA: TGTGCCAGCAGTTTGGGAGGGATCTCCGCTGAAGCTTTCTTT; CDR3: CASSLGGISAEAFF
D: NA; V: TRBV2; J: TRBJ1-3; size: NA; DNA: TGTGCCAGCAGTGAGGGGGCTGGAAACACCATATATTTT; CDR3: CASSEGAGNTIYF
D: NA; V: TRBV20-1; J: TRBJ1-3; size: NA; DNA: TGCAGTGCTAGTAGGGACTCTGGAAACACCATATATTTT; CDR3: CSASRDSGNTIYF
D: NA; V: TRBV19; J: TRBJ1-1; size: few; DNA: TGTGCCAGTAGTGACAGCATCCTGAACACTGAAGCTTTCTTT; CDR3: CASSDSILNTEAFF
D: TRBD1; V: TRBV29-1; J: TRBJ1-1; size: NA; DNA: TGCAGCGGGGACAGGGGCACAGTGAACACTGAAGCTTTCTTT; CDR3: CSGDRGTVNTEAFF
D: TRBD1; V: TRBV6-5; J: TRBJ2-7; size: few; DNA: TGTGCCAGCAGCCGAATGGGACAGGGCGGCGAGCAGTACTTC; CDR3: CASSRMGQGGEQYF
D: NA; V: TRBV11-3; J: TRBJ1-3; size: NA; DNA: TGTGCCAGCAGCTTGGACGGGTTAGGAAACACCATATATTTT; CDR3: CASSLDGLGNTIYF
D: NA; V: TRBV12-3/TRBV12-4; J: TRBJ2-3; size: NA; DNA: TGTGCCAGCAGGGATAGCCTCACAGATACGCAGTATTTT; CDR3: CASRDSLTDTQYF
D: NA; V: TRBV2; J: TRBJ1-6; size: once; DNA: TGTGCCAGCAGTGAAGGGCAGGTCTATAATTCACCCCTCCACTTT; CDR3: CASSEGQVYNSPLHF
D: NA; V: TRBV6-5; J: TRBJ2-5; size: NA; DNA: TGTGCCAGCAGTTACGCAGCGGGTACGCCTCAAGGGACCCAGTACTTC; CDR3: CASSYAAGTPQGTQYF
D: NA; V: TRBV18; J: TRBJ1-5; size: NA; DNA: TGTGCCAGCTCACCCACAAGTAGCAATCAGCCCCAGCATTTT; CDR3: CASSPTSSNQPQHF
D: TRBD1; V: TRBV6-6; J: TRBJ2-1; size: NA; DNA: TGTGCCAGCAGTCACCCCGGACAGGGAACCTACAATGAGCAGTTCTTC; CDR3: CASSHPGQGTYNEQFF
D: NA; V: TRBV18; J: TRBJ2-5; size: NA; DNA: TGTGCCAGCTCCCCCGGCGGGGGCTTCCAAGAGACCCAGTACTTC; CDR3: CASSPGGGFQETQYF
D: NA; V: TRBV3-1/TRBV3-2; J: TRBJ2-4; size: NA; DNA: TGTGCCAGCAGCCAAGGCGGGCTAATGCACATTCAGTACTTC; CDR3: CASSQGGLMHIQYF
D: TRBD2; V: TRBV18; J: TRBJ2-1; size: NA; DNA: TGTGCCAGCTCACCAAGACTAGCGGGAACAAGCTCCTACAATGAGCAGTTCTTC; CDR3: CASSPRLAGTSSYNEQFF
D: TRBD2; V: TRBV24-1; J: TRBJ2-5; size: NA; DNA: TGTGCCACCAGTTCCTGGGGGGGAGCGGAAGAGACCCAGTACTTC; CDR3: CATSSWGGAEETQYF
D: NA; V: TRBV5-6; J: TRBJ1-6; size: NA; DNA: TGTGCCAGCAGCTTGGAGACAGGCTATAATTCACCCCTCCACTTT; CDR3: CASSLETGYNSPLHF
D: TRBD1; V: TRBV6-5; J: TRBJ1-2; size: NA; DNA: TGTGCCAGCAGAGACAGGGGGCGGTATGGCTACACCTTC; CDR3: CASRDRGRYGYTF
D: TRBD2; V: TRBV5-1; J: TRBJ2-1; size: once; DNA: TGCGCCAGCAGCTTGAAACTAGCGGGGGGGAATGAGCAGTTCTTC; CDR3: CASSLKLAGGNEQFF
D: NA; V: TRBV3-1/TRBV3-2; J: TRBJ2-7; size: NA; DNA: TGTGCCAGCAGCCAAGATTACAGATACTACGAGCAGTACTTC; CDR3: CASSQDYRYYEQYF
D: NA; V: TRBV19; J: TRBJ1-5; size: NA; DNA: TGTGCCAGTATCGACAGGCCCTGGGATCAGCCCCAGCATTTT; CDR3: CASIDRPWDQPQHF
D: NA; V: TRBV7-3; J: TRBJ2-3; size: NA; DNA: TGTGCCAGCAGCTTAGCCGGGGGGCGGGCAGATACGCAGTATTTT; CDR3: CASSLAGGRADTQYF
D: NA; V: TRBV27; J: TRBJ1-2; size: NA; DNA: TGTGCTTCTAGAGGGGGATCCAACTATGGCTACACCTTC; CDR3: CASRGGSNYGYTF
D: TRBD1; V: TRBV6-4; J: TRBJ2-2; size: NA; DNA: TGTGCCAGCAGTGCTCATGGACAGGGGGTTAACACCGGGGAGCTGTTTTTT; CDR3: CASSAHGQGVNTGELFF
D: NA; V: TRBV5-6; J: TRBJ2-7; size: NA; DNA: TGTGCCAGCAGCTTGTACTACGAGCAGTACTTC; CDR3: CASSLYYEQYF
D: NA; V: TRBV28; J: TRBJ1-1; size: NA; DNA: TGTGCCAGCAGTTTCCAGAACACTGAAGCTTTCTTT; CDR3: CASSFQNTEAFF
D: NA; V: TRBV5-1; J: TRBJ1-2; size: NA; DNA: TGCGCCAGCAGCTTGGAGGGGGAACGCTACACCTTC; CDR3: CASSLEGERYTF
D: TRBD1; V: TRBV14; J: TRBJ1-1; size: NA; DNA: TGTGCCAGCAGCCAAGGGGACTCAGGGGGAGGGACTGAAGCTTTCTTT; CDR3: CASSQGDSGGGTEAFF
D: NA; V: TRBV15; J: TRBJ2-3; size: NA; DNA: TGTGCCACCAGCAGGTCCGGAGGGGTAGCAGATACGCAGTATTTT; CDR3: CATSRSGGVADTQYF
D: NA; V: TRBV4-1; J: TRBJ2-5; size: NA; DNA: TGCGCCAGCAGCCCCCTAAGAGGGGGGGGGACAAGAGAGACCCAGTACTTC; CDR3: CASSPLRGGGTRETQYF
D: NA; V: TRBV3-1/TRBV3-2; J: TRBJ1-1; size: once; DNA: TGTGCCAGCAGCCAAGTCGGAGTCGGGAAGACTGAAGCTTTCTTT; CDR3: CASSQVGVGKTEAFF
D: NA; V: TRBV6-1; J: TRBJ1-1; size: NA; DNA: TGTGCCAGCAGTGGCCCCCTGGGGGACGATTGGTCTCGAATGAACACTGAAGCTTTCTTT; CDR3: CASSGPLGDDWSRMNTEAFF
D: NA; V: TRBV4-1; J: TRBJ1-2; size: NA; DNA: TGCGCCAGCAGCCAAGATACCAGGGCCAACTATGGCTACACCTTC; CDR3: CASSQDTRANYGYTF
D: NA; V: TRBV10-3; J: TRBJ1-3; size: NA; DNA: TGTGCCATCATGAAGGGAAACACCATATATTTT; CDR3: CAIMKGNTIYF